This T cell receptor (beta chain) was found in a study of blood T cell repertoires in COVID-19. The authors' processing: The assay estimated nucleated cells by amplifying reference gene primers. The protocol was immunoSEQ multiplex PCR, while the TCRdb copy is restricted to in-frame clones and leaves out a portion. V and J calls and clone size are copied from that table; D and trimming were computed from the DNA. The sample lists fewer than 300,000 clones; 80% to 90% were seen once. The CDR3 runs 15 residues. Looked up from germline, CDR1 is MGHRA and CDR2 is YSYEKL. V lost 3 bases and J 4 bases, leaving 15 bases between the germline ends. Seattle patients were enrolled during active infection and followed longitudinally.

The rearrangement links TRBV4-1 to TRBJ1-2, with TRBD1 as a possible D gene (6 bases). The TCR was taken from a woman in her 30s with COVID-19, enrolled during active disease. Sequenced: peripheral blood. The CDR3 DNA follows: TGCGCCAGCAGCCATGGAGGACAGAGAAGCTATGGCTACACCTTC. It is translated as CASSHGGQRSYGYTF.